This T cell receptor (beta chain) appears in the sequencing data of a study of radiation and T cells in renal cell carcinoma. Time point noted: blood 2 weeks post-SBRT. Treatment described: 15 Gy SBRT to primary tumor, nephrectomy 4 weeks later. TCRdb keeps only in-frame clones here, not all; method: immunoSEQ multiplex PCR. Among approximately 79,000 clones listed, roughly 82% were seen once. In this sample, this clone turned up once. Other nucleotide sequences in the sample specify the same CDR3. Germline CDR1 is MDHEN and CDR2 is SYDVKM. This CDR3 comprises 15 residues. Trimming left V 5 bases short and J 2 bases short, with 13 bases between.

This TCR derives from a man aged 55 to 70 with renal cell carcinoma. Sequencing was performed on blood, taken from a patient whose treatment included radiotherapy and nephrectomy. The V call is TRBV28, the J call TRBJ1-5, with a weak D call TRBD1 (6 bases). CDR3 protein: CASSTTGTGNQPQHF. CDR3 bases: TGTGCCAGCAGTACAACAGGGACGGGCAATCAGCCCCAGCATTTT. The full variable domain, its missing parts supplied by reference TRBV28 and TRBJ1-5, is DVKVTQSSRYLVKRTGEKVFLECVQDMDHENMFWYRQDPGLGLRLIYFSYDVKMKEKGDIPEGYSVSREKKERFSLILESASTNQTSMYLCASSTTGTGNQPQHFGDGTRLSIL.